These 30 T cell receptor beta chains were all obtained from the same sample, sequenced in a study of cytomegalovirus exposure and HLA in healthy donors. The method was immunoSEQ multiplex PCR; TCRdb's version includes in-frame clones alone and lacks a portion of them. The sample has under 130,000 clones, 85% to 90% seen once. The sample taken for sequencing was PBMCs. The receptors originated from a young woman in good health and CMV-seropositive.

V and J are TRBV27 and TRBJ1-2; perhaps TRBD1 as D (5 bases). Between the trimmed V and J ends, which lost 4 bases and 5 bases, there was a span of 11 bases. This CDR3 spans 13 amino acids. Germline loops: CDR1 MNHEY, CDR2 SMNVEV (reference sequence). The CDR3 is CASSSTGDYGYTF. CDR3 sequence (DNA): TGTGCCAGCAGTTCGACGGGGGATTATGGCTACACCTTC.

In its sample, this clone was seen once. The chain combines TRBV5-1 with TRBJ2-5, with 10 nucleotides matching TRBD1. V lost 0 bases, J lost 1 base, and 0 bases stayed unmatched. CDR1 SGHRS and CDR2 YFSETQ come from the germline V gene. This CDR3 contains 15 residues. The DNA for the CDR3 is TGCGCCAGCAGCTTGGGGGACAGGGGCCAAGAGACCCAGTACTTC. Translated: CASSLGDRGQETQYF.

The V and J genes are TRBV5-1 and TRBJ2-1, with 14 bases lining up with TRBD2. Germline V gives CDR1 SGHRS, CDR2 YFSETQ. J gave up 4 bases and V 6 bases, and 6 bases lay outside the gene matches. CDR3 length: 16 amino acids. DNA for the CDR3: TGCGCCAGCAACCCCCGACTAGCGGGGGGGTACAATGAGCAGTTCTTC. Protein: CASNPRLAGGYNEQFF.

The chain carries TRBV5-8 and TRBJ1-6, with D possibly being TRBD1 (6 bases). V was shortened by 4 bases and J by 4 bases, with 18 bases between the two germline ends. Germline lookup yields CDR1 SGHTS and CDR2 YDEGEE. CDR3 size: 17 residues. CDR3 coding DNA: TGTGCCAGCAGCCTTACAGGGAATCGGTTTTATAATTCACCCCTCCACTTT. This codes for CASSLTGNRFYNSPLHF.

CDR3 loop: CSARTSTDTQYF. The CDR3 DNA reads as TGCAGCGCCAGGACTAGCACAGATACGCAGTATTTT. The chain has TRBV29-1 and TRBJ2-3, with D possibly being TRBD2 (5 bases). In germline, CDR1 is SQVTM, CDR2 ANQGSEA. The V and J ends lost 7 bases and 0 bases respectively, with 8 bases between them. CDR3 size: 12 residues.

This chain connects TRBV10-3 to TRBJ1-5; 8 positions match TRBD1. Per germline, CDR1 ENHRY and CDR2 SYGVKD. The CDR3 has 15 residues. J lost 5 bases, V lost 0 bases, and 3 bases had no gene match. The CDR3 sequence is CAISESQGADQPQHF. In DNA, the CDR3 is TGTGCCATCAGTGAGTCGCAGGGGGCAGATCAGCCCCAGCATTTT.

The rearrangement links TRBV4-1 to TRBJ2-7; D perhaps matches TRBD2 (5 bases). Trimming took off 1 base at V and 7 bases at J, with 17 bases between the two ends. There are 15 residues in the CDR3. Looked up from germline, CDR1 is MGHRA and CDR2 is YSYEKL. The CDR3 spells CASSQALDGSGEQYF. As DNA, the CDR3 is TGCGCCAGCAGCCAAGCCCTAGACGGGTCGGGAGAGCAGTACTTC.

This clone has just one count. V usage is TRBV10-3 and J usage is TRBJ1-4; D is unclear. CDR1 ENHRY and CDR2 SYGVKD come from the germline V gene. V was trimmed by 3 bases and J by 3 bases, leaving 14 bases between them. The CDR3 is 16 amino acids. The CDR3 DNA sequence: TGTGCCATCAGTGAAGGCAAGCAGGTAGCTAATGAAAAACTGTTTTTT. This translates into CAISEGKQVANEKLFF.

The chain is built from TRBV5-6 and TRBJ2-5; TRBD2 agrees at 7 bases. In germline, CDR1 is SGHDT, CDR2 YYEEEE. CDR3 length: 18 amino acids. V lost 4 bases, J lost 2 bases, and 17 bases stayed unmatched. DNA for the CDR3: TGTGCCAGCAGCGCTCCGGATGGCGGGAGAGGCATACAAGAGACCCAGTACTTC. As protein: CASSAPDGGRGIQETQYF.

The V call is TRBV6-5, the J call TRBJ1-5; 9 bases align to TRBD1. This CDR3 has 14 residues. The V gene end was trimmed by 6 bases and the J gene end by 3 bases; junction bases not matched to a gene: 3. CDR1 and CDR2 (germline): MNHEY, SVGAGI. The CDR3 sequence: CASSYRGPNQPQHF. The CDR3 DNA follows: TGTGCCAGCAGCTACAGGGGGCCCAATCAGCCCCAGCATTTT.

This clone was observed a few times. The chain recombines TRBV5-1 with TRBJ1-1, with 8 bases fitting TRBD1. CDR3 length: 13 residues. Trimming cost V 3 bases and J 8 bases; bases outside gene matches: 6. Per germline, CDR1 SGHRS and CDR2 YFSETQ. The CDR3 is CASSYRDRFEAFF. The CDR3 DNA reads TGCGCCAGCAGCTATCGGGACAGGTTCGAAGCTTTCTTT.

This clone was detected a few times. J is TRBJ1-4 and V is TRBV18, with 9 bases aligning to TRBD1. This CDR3 contains 17 residues. CDR1 is KGHSH and CDR2 is LQKENI in the germline V gene. Trimming removed 2 bases from V and 8 bases from J; junction bases left unmatched: 12. This CDR3 is CASSPKSPGQGREKLFF. The CDR3 DNA reads TGTGCCAGCTCACCAAAATCTCCGGGACAGGGTCGAGAAAAACTGTTTTTT.

The genes are TRBV5-4 and TRBJ2-3; TRBD2 aligns across 7 bases. The ends lost 3 bases at V and 4 bases at J; junction bases unmatched: 8. Germline V gene lookup returns CDR1 SGHNT and CDR2 YYREEE (reference sequence). The CDR3 loop spans 15 amino acids. The CDR3 DNA is TGTGCCAGCAGCTACCAATCAGGGAGGGCAGATACGCAGTATTTT. Translating gives CASSYQSGRADTQYF.

CDR3 nucleotide sequence: TGTGCCAGCAGCTTTTCTCCCATCGTACTTCGACTAGCTATTAGCGCAGATACGCAGTATTTT. Its protein product is CASSFSPIVLRLAISADTQYF. The chain joins TRBV12-1 to TRBJ2-3; the table's D gene call, TRBD2, was not cross checked with the DNA. TRBV12-1 is a pseudogene segment. This CDR3 has 21 amino acids.

This clone appeared a few times. The chain is built from TRBV19 and TRBJ1-6; no clear D. Deletions cut 7 bases from V and 9 bases from J, with 16 bases between. CDR3 length: 14 amino acids. CDR1 is LNHDA and CDR2 is SQIVND in the germline V gene (reference sequence). In nucleotides, the CDR3 is TGTGCCAGTACCACGGGGAGGGTCGCTTCACCCCTCCACTTT. Translating gives CASTTGRVASPLHF.

This chain connects TRBV27 to TRBJ2-1; TRBD2 agrees at 8 bases. CDR1 and CDR2 (germline): MNHEY, SMNVEV (reference sequence). This CDR3 has 17 residues. J was trimmed by 7 bases and V by 0 bases; bases with no gene match: 11. The CDR3 nucleotides read TGTGCCAGCAGTTTATCGAGTCCATCACCGGGGGGGAATGAGCAGTTCTTC. Encoded protein: CASSLSSPSPGGNEQFF.

The genes are TRBV2 and TRBJ1-4; D may be TRBD1 (6 bases). Germline V gene sequence: CDR1 SNHLY, CDR2 FYNNEI. V shed 7 bases and J shed 8 bases, with 17 bases lying between them. CDR3 size: 14 residues. CDR3 region: CASIAEQGSEKLFF. DNA of the CDR3: TGTGCCAGCATCGCAGAGCAGGGGAGCGAAAAACTGTTTTTT. Combining the CDR3 with reference TRBV2 and TRBJ1-4 gives the whole variable domain EPEVTQTPSHQVTQMGQEVILRCVPISNHLYFYWYRQILGQKVEFLVSFYNNEISEKSEIFDDQFSVERPDGSNFTLKIRSTKLEDSAMYFCASIAEQGSEKLFFGSGTQLSVL.

The rearrangement joins TRBV7-6 to TRBJ2-1; 15 bases map to TRBD2. Germline CDR1 SGHVS, CDR2 FNYEAQ. V gave up 5 bases and J gave up 10 bases; unmatched junction bases: 12. CDR3 length equals 17 residues. The CDR3 coding sequence is TGTGCCAGCAGCCCGGGACTAGCGGGAGGTGATGGGTCAGAGCAGTTCTTC. It is translated as CASSPGLAGGDGSEQFF.

The chain's CDR3 is CASSLSSHGELFF. CDR3 bases: TGTGCCAGCAGTTTATCGAGCCACGGGGAGCTGTTTTTT. This chain joins TRBV27 and TRBJ2-2, with D unclear. The CDR3 is made up of 13 amino acids. Germline CDR1 and CDR2: MNHEY and SMNVEV (reference sequence). V lost 0 bases, J lost 7 bases, and 6 bases lay in between.

The rearrangement joins TRBV4-2 to TRBJ2-5; a weak D match, TRBD2 (6 bases). CDR1 and CDR2 from the germline V gene are LGHNA and YNFKEQ. The CDR3 length is 15 residues. Trimming stripped 1 base from V and 2 bases from J, with 11 bases between. CDR3 amino acids: CASSQGGRGQETQYF. In DNA form, the CDR3 reads TGTGCCAGCAGCCAAGGGGGCCGGGGGCAAGAGACCCAGTACTTC.

This clone has a handful of counts. The V and J genes are TRBV30 and TRBJ2-7; the D is unclear. This CDR3 is 11 amino acids long. Germline CDR1 reads GTSNPN; CDR2 reads SVGIG (reference sequence). V lost 5 bases to trimming and J lost 2 bases, with 7 bases between them. CDR3 nucleotides: TGTGCCTGGGGTACTCCCTACGAGCAGTACTTC. Its translation: CAWGTPYEQYF.

This chain links TRBV19 with TRBJ2-2; D is uncertain. This CDR3 region has 15 residues. CDR1 is LNHDA, CDR2 SQIVND, per germline (reference sequence). Trimming took 6 bases from V and 6 from J, leaving 17 bases between them. The CDR3 sequence is CASRPSYFVAGELFF. For the CDR3, the DNA is TGTGCCAGTAGGCCATCCTATTTTGTAGCCGGGGAGCTGTTTTTT.

The chain is built from TRBV27 and TRBJ2-7; TRBD1 matches 9 bases. CDR1 and CDR2 from the germline V gene are MNHEY and SMNVEV (reference sequence). With V trimmed by 10 bases and J by 7 bases, 29 bases remained unmatched. The CDR3 has 19 residues. CDR3 sequence reads: CATLPPLGAGTGRDWEQYF. The CDR3 DNA reads TGTGCCACCCTTCCCCCCCTTGGAGCCGGGACAGGGAGGGACTGGGAGCAGTACTTC.

V and J are TRBV5-4 and TRBJ1-3; D ambiguous. Germline V gives CDR1 SGHNT, CDR2 YYREEE (reference sequence). The CDR3 is 15 amino acids. Trimming took 2 bases from V and 0 from J, leaving 9 bases between them. This chain's CDR3 is CASSFGADSGNTIYF. The CDR3 DNA is TGTGCCAGCAGCTTCGGCGCGGACTCTGGAAACACCATATATTTT.

V and J are TRBV6-5 and TRBJ1-6; possibly TRBD1 for D (6 bases). V was pared by 0 bases and J by 6 bases, with 12 bases between. Germline CDR1 MNHEY, CDR2 SVGAGI. The CDR3 loop spans 16 amino acids. CDR3 loop: CASSYSIRGVNSPLHF. The CDR3 DNA is TGTGCCAGCAGTTACTCAATCAGGGGTGTTAATTCACCCCTCCACTTT.

The chain links TRBV6-1 to TRBJ2-1, with D possibly matching TRBD1 (7 bases). This CDR3 has 15 residues. Germline lookup yields CDR1 MNHNS and CDR2 SASEGT. The ends were cut back, 9 bases at V and 0 bases at J, with 15 bases in the middle. CDR3 sequence (DNA): TGTGCCAGTATTACAGGGGAGGACTCCTACAATGAGCAGTTCTTC. Translated: CASITGEDSYNEQFF.

This clone was counted a single time. The chain combines TRBV28 with TRBJ1-5, with no clear D. The CDR3 contains 15 residues. Germline loops: CDR1 MDHEN, CDR2 SYDVKM. Trimming shortened V by 6 bases and J by 4 bases, and 16 bases separated the two germline ends. The CDR3 DNA is TGTGCCAGCAGCTCTGTTCGGGAGCTAAATCAGCCCCAGCATTTT. Its protein product is CASSSVRELNQPQHF. Supplemented by reference TRBV28 and TRBJ1-5, the full variable domain reads DVKVTQSSRYLVKRTGEKVFLECVQDMDHENMFWYRQDPGLGLRLIYFSYDVKMKEKGDIPEGYSVSREKKERFSLILESASTNQTSMYLCASSSVRELNQPQHFGDGTRLSIL.

The chain carries TRBV28 and TRBJ2-5; TRBD1 might be the D (6 bases). CDR1 is MDHEN, CDR2 SYDVKM, per germline. V dropped 6 bases and J dropped 4 bases, with 12 bases sitting between them. CDR3 length: 13 residues. The CDR3 sequence is CASRSYRAETQYF. The CDR3 nucleotides read TGTGCCAGCAGGTCATACAGGGCAGAGACCCAGTACTTC. Full variable domain (rest looked up from reference TRBV28 and TRBJ2-5): DVKVTQSSRYLVKRTGEKVFLECVQDMDHENMFWYRQDPGLGLRLIYFSYDVKMKEKGDIPEGYSVSREKKERFSLILESASTNQTSMYLCASRSYRAETQYFGPGTRLLVL.

The V call is TRBV6-1, the J call TRBJ2-3, with 9 bases identical to TRBD1. This CDR3 comprises 14 residues. The germline CDR1 and CDR2 sequences are MNHNS and SASEGT. The V segment lost 2 bases and the J segment 7 bases; nucleotides outside the gene matches: 4. Here the CDR3 DNA reads TGTGCCAGCAGTGAACAACAGGGGGCAAATACGCAGTATTTT. Protein sequence: CASSEQQGANTQYF.

V gene TRBV2 combines with J gene TRBJ1-1, with D unclear. V lost 5 bases to trimming and J lost 1 base, with 5 bases between them. Looked up from germline, CDR1 is SNHLY and CDR2 is FYNNEI. The CDR3 sequence is 12 residues long. DNA for the CDR3: TGTGCCAGCAGTCACAGGAACACTGAAGCTTTCTTT. The encoded protein is CASSHRNTEAFF.